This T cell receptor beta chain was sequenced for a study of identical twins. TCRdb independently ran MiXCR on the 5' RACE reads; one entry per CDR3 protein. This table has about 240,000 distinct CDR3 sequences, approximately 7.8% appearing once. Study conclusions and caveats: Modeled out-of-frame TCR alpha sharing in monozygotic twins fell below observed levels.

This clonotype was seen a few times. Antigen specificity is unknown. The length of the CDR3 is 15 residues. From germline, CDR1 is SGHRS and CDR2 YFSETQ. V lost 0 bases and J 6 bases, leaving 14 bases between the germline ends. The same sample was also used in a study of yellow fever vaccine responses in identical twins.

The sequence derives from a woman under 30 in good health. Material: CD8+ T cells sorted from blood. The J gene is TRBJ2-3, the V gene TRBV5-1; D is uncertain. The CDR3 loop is CASSLVTERADTQYF. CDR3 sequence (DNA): TGCGCCAGCAGCTTGGTAACGGAGCGCGCCGATACGCAGTATTTT.